This T cell receptor beta chain comes out of a study of OX40 agonist ivuxolimab in advanced cancers. Across the study: The mean age was approximately 60 years, ranging from 23 to 79, with 65% to 90% of participants male. Two cutaneous melanoma patients and one hepatocellular carcinoma patient, three in all, had partial responses. The study, taken as a whole, reports: It was also the case that some nonresponders had low normalized T-cell clonal expansion.

Some clones are missing from TCRdb's copy, which holds only in-frame ones; the method was immunoSEQ multiplex PCR. The sample contains tens of thousands of clones, roughly 89% of which appear only once. Of note for this clone: Its antigen remains unknown.

Autoimmune disease history or systemic immunosuppression excluded patients. Germline V gene data show CDR1 as LGHNA and CDR2 as YSLEER. CDR3 length: 18 residues. V shed 3 bases, J shed 3 bases, and the junction held 7 bases outside the gene matches. The TCR originated in an adult with an advanced solid tumor such as melanoma, head and neck, liver or kidney cancer. The chain employs TRBV4-3 and TRBJ2-6; TRBD1 agrees at 11 bases. The specimen was CD4+ or CD8+ T cells sorted from blood, collected in a trial of the OX40 agonist ivuxolimab. CDR3 DNA sequence: TGCGCCAGCAGCCAGACGGACAGGGGGCGGAATGGGGCCAACGTCCTGACTTTC. It yields the protein CASSQTDRGRNGANVLTF.